A single T cell receptor beta chain is shown here with its context. This clonotype came up a few times. It lacks a known antigen. Base quality data are lacking; no much larger clone is found one base away. These data come from a study of identical twins listed by TCRdb under 2016. With respect to the entire study: To test whether fetal clonotypes persist, the study used deep sequencing on TCR alpha and beta repertoires from monozygotic twins, unrelated adults of various ages, and cord blood. To rule out contamination, the twin experiments were replicated at different times with different library preparation protocols.

Every donor was a healthy Caucasian. Three pairs of female monozygotic twins, all aged about 18 to 29 years, were included in the twin cohort. Peripheral blood mononuclear cells were the source from which RNA for the TCR libraries was isolated. What the study reported, not specific to this receptor: Excess twin sharing in beta out-of-frame sequences was weaker because fewer shared sequences lowered the signal-to-noise ratio. Abundant cord blood beta clonotypes carried fewer insertions; young adult naive repertoires showed a weaker similar trend, while memory repertoires showed none. Because the same donors could not be followed over many years, the conclusions relied on cross-sectional statistical analysis. Compared with coincidental sharing between unrelated individuals, out-of-frame TCR alpha sequences shared between twins showed an excess of sequences with low generation probability. Invariant T cells such as MAIT and iNKT could partly confound zero-insertion analyses, though diverse VJ usage argued against this for most clonotypes. In monozygotic twins, recombination models systematically underestimated out-of-frame TCR alpha sharing, but the models matched the sharing seen between unrelated individuals.

CDR1 and CDR2, per the germline V gene, are SGHVS and FNYEAQ. The CDR3 starts with the cysteine, ends with the phenylalanine, and has 16 residues. Just CDR3 DNA is preserved here, 48 bases in frame from base 1. Ends trimmed: V by 2 bases, J by 5 bases; bases unmatched to a gene: 4. Library preparation was by 5' RACE. The reads were generated on an Illumina HiSeq 2000. Template switching introduced a universal primer binding site; the final cDNA contained a unique molecular identifier, enabling accurate counting of TCR cDNA molecules. First-strand cDNA for TCR alpha and beta chains was synthesized from specific primers in the conserved constant-segment region. To control for contamination, every cDNA library carried two barcodes: a SMART-Mk sample barcode plus Illumina barcodes. TruSeq adapter sequences, together with Illumina sample barcodes, were added in two successive PCR steps. The Illumina HiSeq platform was used with custom primers to sequence TCR alpha and beta cDNA libraries. Per the original workflow: MiGEC was used to process raw reads and extract unique molecular identifiers, and MiXCR was used to find CDR3 positions. Recombination models were inferred per individual with the repgenHMM and IGoR tools using an EM algorithm. The analysis of shared clonotypes was done with the tcR package in R, with sharing normalized by the product of cloneset sizes. Out-of-frame nonproductive sequences were analyzed to study raw recombination free of thymic and clonal selection effects. TCRdb ran its own pipeline on the public reads, namely fastp trimming at Q25 and MiXCR clone calling, and kept in-frame beta chains. All rows with the same CDR3 protein become a single entry with the most common DNA and genes. The V and J calls were not made by the authors but by TCRdb's processing. The sample records roughly 700,000 distinct CDR3 sequences, 8.5% to 9.5% of which are singletons. Around 0.95% of the sample lies in the top ten.

The same sample was also studied in work on yellow fever vaccine responses in identical twins. The second study reports: According to the authors, in identical twins the way T cells responded to vaccination appeared partly convergent and partly personalized. In the study, vaccine-responding T cell clones were precisely tracked in identical twins.

The receptor comes from a woman under 30 in good health. The rearranged segments are TRBV7-6 and TRBJ2-1; TRBD1 agrees with 12 junctional bases. The material sequenced was PBMCs. The CDR3 loop reads CASSLFGTGGNNEQFF. The DNA sequence is as follows: TGTGCCAGCAGCTTATTCGGGACAGGGGGCAACAATGAGCAGTTCTTC.